These 20 T cell receptor beta chains were sequenced from one sample in a study of blood T cell repertoires in COVID-19. Generated by immunoSEQ multiplex PCR, the TCRdb table keeps only in-frame clones and is missing some. The sample lists about 56,000 clones, 80% to 90% occurring once. The sample comprised peripheral blood. The receptors were sampled from a human donor in a cohort sampled during active COVID-19.

The chain links TRBV7-2 to TRBJ2-1; 11 nucleotides line up with TRBD2. The CDR3 is made up of 16 amino acids. The junction had 3 bases not matched to a gene; V was cut back by 3 bases and J by 2 bases. CDR1 and CDR2 (germline): SGHTA, FQGNSA. The CDR3 nucleotides read TGTGCCAGCAGCTTTTTGACTAGCGGGGCCTACAATGAGCAGTTCTTC. It specifies CASSFLTSGAYNEQFF.

The rearrangement joins TRBV4-3 to TRBJ2-1; the match to TRBD2 covers 10 bases. The CDR3 has 15 amino acids. Germline V gene data show CDR1 as LGHNA and CDR2 as YSLEER. Trimming took 1 base from V and 9 from J; bases not matched to a gene: 6. The CDR3 region is CASSQVVASGSEQFF. For the CDR3, the DNA is TGCGCCAGCAGCCAAGTTGTAGCTAGCGGGAGTGAGCAGTTCTTC.

This rearrangement joins TRBV10-2 to TRBJ1-1; D is possibly TRBD1 (6 bases). This CDR3 contains 14 residues. The germline V gene encodes CDR1 WSHSY and CDR2 SAAADI. V lost 0 bases to trimming and J lost 8 bases, with 13 bases between them. The CDR3 protein is CASSESGRGWEAFF. As DNA, the CDR3 is TGCGCCAGCAGTGAGTCTGGGAGGGGGTGGGAAGCTTTCTTT.

The CDR3 loop is CASSSPRDMTESASTDTQYF. CDR3 DNA sequence: TGTGCCAGCAGCTCCCCGAGGGATATGACGGAATCCGCTAGCACAGATACGCAGTATTTT. The J gene is TRBJ2-3, the V gene TRBV7-6; tentative D call: TRBD2 (5 bases). V was trimmed by 4 bases and J by 0 bases, leaving 26 bases between them. The CDR3 contains 20 residues. Germline CDR1 SGHVS, CDR2 FNYEAQ.

This clone was observed a single time. The chain carries TRBV4-3 and TRBJ2-7; 9 bases align to TRBD2. From germline, CDR1 is LGHNA and CDR2 YSLEER. V trimming: 3 bases; J trimming: 5 bases; junction bases outside the gene matches: 14. The CDR3 totals 17 residues. The CDR3 DNA is TGCGCCAGCAGCCACGCAAATTACGGGCGGGGGGGTAACGAGCAGTACTTC. Its translation is CASSHANYGRGGNEQYF.

This chain joins TRBV6-4 and TRBJ1-6; the match to TRBD1 covers 9 bases. This CDR3 spans 14 amino acids. Germline V gene sequence: CDR1 MRHNA, CDR2 SNTAGT. Trimming at V came to 3 bases and at J to 6 bases, leaving 0 bases not matched to a gene. The DNA of the CDR3 is TGTGCCAGCAGTGAGGACAGGGGTAATTCACCCCTCCACTTT. Its protein product is CASSEDRGNSPLHF.

The J gene is TRBJ2-7, the V gene TRBV4-1, with D possibly being TRBD1 (6 bases). The CDR3 sequence is 15 residues long. Germline V gene data show CDR1 as MGHRA and CDR2 as YSYEKL. Trimming removed 3 bases at V and 3 bases at J, with 15 bases between. The CDR3 here is CASSQPWGRNYEQYF. The CDR3 DNA is TGCGCCAGCAGCCAGCCGTGGGGGCGTAACTACGAGCAGTACTTC.

About this clone itself: The same CDR3 can be traced to other DNA sequences in this sample. The chain joins TRBV6-4 to TRBJ1-1, with D unclear. The CDR3 has 13 amino acids. V lost 5 bases to trimming and J lost 1 base, with 8 bases between them. The germline CDR1 and CDR2 sequences are MRHNA and SNTAGT. Here the CDR3 DNA reads TGTGCCAGCAGTTTCAGCGAGAACACTGAAGCTTTCTTT. Its translation: CASSFSENTEAFF.

V gene TRBV19 combines with J gene TRBJ1-4; tentatively, D is TRBD1 (6 bases). CDR1 and CDR2 from the germline V gene are LNHDA and SQIVND (reference sequence). V was trimmed by 8 bases and J by 2 bases, leaving 15 bases between them. This CDR3 contains 15 residues. The CDR3 nucleotides read TGTGCCAGTCGAAAACCAGGGGCCACTAATGAAAAACTGTTTTTT. It codes for CASRKPGATNEKLFF.

The chain uses TRBV18 and TRBJ2-2; D uncertain. The CDR3 is 16 amino acids. CDR1 and CDR2 from the germline V gene are KGHSH and LQKENI. Trimming left V 2 bases short and J 0 bases short, with 10 bases between. CDR3 sequence (DNA): TGTGCCAGCTCACCAGGTGGCGGAACGAACACCGGGGAGCTGTTTTTT. This encodes CASSPGGGTNTGELFF.

This clone is large (0.1 to 1%). The chain links TRBV6-5 to TRBJ1-1; D is undetermined. V gave up 8 bases and J gave up 3 bases, with 10 bases separating them. The CDR3 spans 12 residues. CDR1 is MNHEY and CDR2 is SVGAGI in the germline V gene. CDR3 sequence: CASFNTDTEAFF. The CDR3 nucleotides are TGTGCCAGCTTTAATACGGACACTGAAGCTTTCTTT.

This clone was seen a handful of times. The V call is TRBV19, the J call TRBJ1-6; D gene ambiguous. The CDR3 runs to 15 residues. CDR1 is LNHDA, CDR2 SQIVND, per germline (reference sequence). With 3 bases removed from V and 9 bases from J, the gap between germline ends came to 15 bases. The CDR3: CASSILPLSGSPLHF. The CDR3 nucleotides are TGTGCCAGTAGTATTCTCCCCCTCAGTGGTTCACCCCTCCACTTT.

The chain uses TRBV7-8 and TRBJ2-1; D gene unclear. The V gene lost 0 bases and the J gene lost 10 bases, with 13 bases spanning the gap. Germline V gene sequence: CDR1 SGHVS, CDR2 FQNEAQ. CDR3 size: 14 residues. The CDR3 loop reads CASSLAGIGVEQFF. The CDR3 DNA is TGTGCCAGCAGCTTAGCCGGAATCGGAGTGGAGCAGTTCTTC.

This clone came up once. The rearrangement joins TRBV7-9 to TRBJ1-1; maybe TRBD1 (5 bases). Trimming cost V 8 bases and J 1 base, with 26 bases left between them. The CDR3 sequence is 18 residues long. Germline V gene sequence: CDR1 SEHNR, CDR2 FQNEAQ (reference sequence). In DNA form, the CDR3 reads TGTGCCAGCGCCCCGAGGGGAGGGAGGCCGGGGGGGAACACTGAAGCTTTCTTT. It translates to CASAPRGGRPGGNTEAFF.

This rearrangement joins TRBV7-8 to TRBJ2-5; possibly TRBD2 for D (6 bases). This CDR3 has 17 amino acids. Trimming stripped 0 bases from V and 4 bases from J, with 18 bases between. Per the germline V gene, CDR1 is SGHVS and CDR2 is FQNEAQ. The CDR3 spells CASSLASALKGGETQYF. CDR3 coding DNA: TGTGCCAGCAGCTTAGCGTCGGCTCTCAAGGGAGGAGAGACCCAGTACTTC.

The chain employs TRBV3-1 (or the pseudogene TRBV3-2) and TRBJ1-5; D unclear. Between the trimmed V and J ends, which lost 3 bases and 2 bases, there was a span of 8 bases. Germline V gene sequence: CDR1 LGHDT, CDR2 YNNKEL (reference sequence). The CDR3 contains 14 residues. CDR3 coding DNA: TGTGCCAGCAGCCAGGAGGCGGGCAATCAGCCCCAGCATTTT. Translating it yields CASSQEAGNQPQHF.

The chain uses TRBV3-1 (or the pseudogene TRBV3-2) and TRBJ2-2; no firm D call. Germline loops: CDR1 LGHDT, CDR2 YNNKEL (reference sequence). V gave up 1 base and J gave up 4 bases, with 4 bases separating them. There are 13 residues in the CDR3. The CDR3 region is CASSQAVTGELFF. In DNA form, the CDR3 reads TGTGCCAGCAGCCAAGCTGTCACCGGGGAGCTGTTTTTT.

This clone was found a few times. This rearrangement joins TRBV7-2 to TRBJ2-7; 7 nucleotides line up with TRBD1. CDR3 length: 13 amino acids. CDR1 and CDR2 from the germline V gene are SGHTA and FQGNSA. Trimming removed 5 bases from V and 6 bases from J; junction bases left unmatched: 7. The CDR3 loop reads CASSGKGAGEQYF. The CDR3 DNA reads TGTGCCAGCAGCGGCAAGGGGGCGGGCGAGCAGTACTTC.

The V and J genes are TRBV9 and TRBJ1-5; 10 bases line up with TRBD1. The germline gives CDR1 SGDLS, CDR2 YYNGEE. The V and J ends lost 3 bases and 5 bases, in that order; junction bases with no gene match: 2. The CDR3 is 14 residues long. In nucleotides, the CDR3 is TGTGCCAGCAGCGCCGGGACAGGGGATCAGCCCCAGCATTTT. Translating gives CASSAGTGDQPQHF. Full variable domain (missing parts from reference TRBV9 and TRBJ1-5): DSGVTQTPKHLITATGQRVTLRCSPRSGDLSVYWYQQSLDQGLQFLIQYYNGEERAKGNILERFSAQQFPDLHSELNLSSLELGDSALYFCASSAGTGDQPQHFGDGTRLSIL.

This chain uses TRBV5-6 with TRBJ2-7; 7 nucleotides match TRBD1. The CDR3 is 14 residues long. V shed 2 bases and J 4 bases; nucleotides not matched to a gene: 6. Per germline, CDR1 SGHDT and CDR2 YYEEEE. CDR3 amino acids: CASSLVGQEYEQYF. The CDR3 DNA follows: TGTGCCAGCAGCTTAGTAGGACAGGAGTACGAGCAGTACTTC.